This TCR beta chain is drawn from a study of T cells in Graves' hyperthyroidism and ophthalmopathy. In regard to this clonotype: Its specificity is unknown. This may be a read error: a much more frequent sequence differs by one nucleotide.

Uncontrolled infections, other autoimmune diseases, pregnancy or lactation led to exclusion of patients. TCR beta CDR3 regions were amplified from RNA transcripts. Carried out on the TCR CDR3, a first-round RT-PCR used the HTBI primer set. Each CDR3 protein gets one entry after TCRdb re-called the multiplex PCR reads with MiXCR. Among about 570,000 distinct CDR3 sequences listed, more than 45% were seen once. General study findings and limits: A model of 13 V-J pairs discriminated ophthalmopathy from stable hyperthyroidism. Within blood appeared most thyroid clonotypes that had expanded above 0.001. Prediction of ophthalmopathy progression came a median around 6.1 months pre-onset.

The germline V gene encodes CDR1 LNHDA and CDR2 SQIVND (reference sequence). Trimming removed 5 bases at V and 7 bases at J, with 41 bases between. The CDR3 extends over 23 amino acids. The rearrangement joins TRBV19 to TRBJ1-4; D is unresolved. Sequencing was done on a sample of peripheral blood or thyroid tissue (not recorded which). The sequence was collected from an adult woman with Graves' disease, either hyperthyroidism or ophthalmopathy (not recorded which). CDR3 coding DNA: TGTGCCAGTAGTGGGGTAACTTCCATCGAACGGGATTGGAGCCTTTTGCTAGGTGAAAAACTGTTTTTT. Its protein is CASSGVTSIERDWSLLLGEKLFF.